This passage covers 21 T cell receptor beta chains from one sample sequenced in a study of T cell repertoires in cytomegalovirus infection. MiXCR was run by TCRdb on the reads, yielding one entry per CDR3 protein. The sample lists about 890,000 distinct CDR3 sequences; around 30% were seen once. Their cognate antigens are unknown. The input for sequencing was cultured CD8+ T cells from PBMCs, taken from culture after CMV antigen stimulation. The receptors were gathered from a human donor in good health (CMV status not recorded). Some clones in this sample may be carry-over from other donors' samples.

The chain combines TRBV20-1 with TRBJ2-1; TRBD1 matches 8 bases. CDR1 is DFQATT and CDR2 is SNEGSKA in the germline V gene (reference sequence). The CDR3 spans 14 residues. J was trimmed by 3 bases and V by 4 bases; bases with no gene match: 5. CDR3 DNA: TGCAGTGCTAAGGACAGGGCAAGCTACAATGAGCAGTTCTTC. It specifies CSAKDRASYNEQFF.

V usage is TRBV7-3 and J usage is TRBJ2-1; 14 bases line up with TRBD2. Looked up from germline, CDR1 is SGHTA and CDR2 is FQGTGA. The CDR3 length is 18 residues. V shed 5 bases, J shed 4 bases, and the junction held 10 bases outside the gene matches. CDR3: CASSPHSGLAGGYNEQFF. In DNA, the CDR3 is TGTGCCAGCAGCCCCCATTCCGGACTAGCGGGGGGTTACAATGAGCAGTTCTTC. The full variable domain, rest sourced from reference TRBV7-3 and TRBJ2-1, is GAGVSQTPSNKVTEKGKYVELRCDPISGHTALYWYRQSLGQGPEFLIYFQGTGAADDSGLPNDRFFAVRPEGSVSTLKIQRTERGDSAVYLCASSPHSGLAGGYNEQFFGPGTRLTVL.

Only a few counts were recorded for this clonotype. CDR3 bases: TGTGCCAGCAGCGTATACAACACCGGGGAGCTGTTTTTT. Translation: CASSVYNTGELFF. V gene TRBV9 combines with J gene TRBJ2-2; D call uncertain. The CDR3 contains 13 residues. Per germline, CDR1 SGDLS and CDR2 YYNGEE. Trimming shortened V by 1 base and J by 2 bases, and 3 bases separated the two germline ends. Full variable domain (outside the CDR3, taken from reference TRBV9 and TRBJ2-2): DSGVTQTPKHLITATGQRVTLRCSPRSGDLSVYWYQQSLDQGLQFLIQYYNGEERAKGNILERFSAQQFPDLHSELNLSSLELGDSALYFCASSVYNTGELFFGEGSRLTVL.

The chain is built from TRBV6-1 and TRBJ2-1; possible D gene TRBD2, 7 bases. The CDR3 sequence is 15 residues long. Trimming left V 3 bases short and J 4 bases short, with 13 bases between. Looked up from germline, CDR1 is MNHNS and CDR2 is SASEGT. The chain's CDR3 is CASSDGGAWYNEQFF. DNA for the CDR3: TGTGCCAGCAGTGATGGGGGGGCTTGGTACAATGAGCAGTTCTTC.

This clonotype has only a few counts. This chain uses TRBV7-6 with TRBJ2-3; TRBD1 or TRBD2 may be the D gene (6 bases each). CDR1 SGHVS and CDR2 FNYEAQ come from the germline V gene. CDR3 length equals 15 residues. The V end was cut by 0 bases, the J end by 6 bases, with 13 bases between. The CDR3 bases are TGTGCCAGCAGCTTAGCGGGGGGCCAGTGGGATACGCAGTATTTT. This gives the protein CASSLAGGQWDTQYF.

Comments on this clonotype: This clone may be a read error of a much larger clone one base away. The rearrangement links TRBV12-3 or TRBV12-4 to TRBJ1-2, with D perhaps matching TRBD1 (5 bases). The germline V and J ends were trimmed by 10 bases and 3 bases, with 12 bases remaining between them. The CDR3 has 12 residues. Here the CDR3 reads CANTQGYYGYTF. The CDR3 DNA follows: TGTGCCAACACCCAGGGATACTATGGCTACACCTTC.

This chain links TRBV12-3 or TRBV12-4 with TRBJ2-1; 10 bases map to TRBD2. The trim removed 6 bases at V and 6 bases at J, leaving 8 bases unmatched. The CDR3 sequence is 15 residues long. CDR3 loop: CASSHSSGGPNEQFF. CDR3 coding DNA: TGTGCCAGCAGCCATTCTAGCGGGGGTCCCAATGAGCAGTTCTTC.

This clonotype was seen a few times. The genes are TRBV6-1 and TRBJ1-2, with TRBD1 as a possible D gene (6 bases). Trimming cost V 7 bases and J 4 bases, with 16 bases left between them. Germline V gene data show CDR1 as MNHNS and CDR2 as SASEGT. The CDR3 totals 14 residues. The CDR3 DNA is TGTGCCAGCACACCCCAGGGGATCAGCTATGGCTACACCTTC. It yields the protein CASTPQGISYGYTF.

V usage is TRBV6-5 and J usage is TRBJ2-1; 10 bases map to TRBD2. V dropped 1 base and J dropped 4; count of bases not matched to a gene: 7. Germline-derived CDR1 and CDR2 are MNHEY and SVGAGI. The CDR3 has 17 amino acids. CDR3 nucleotides: TGTGCCAGCAGTTACTATCCTAGCGGGGGCCCTTACAATGAGCAGTTCTTC. Translation gives CASSYYPSGGPYNEQFF.

This chain links TRBV7-9 with TRBJ2-7; possibly TRBD2 for D (5 bases). This CDR3 is built from 12 residues. Trimming cost V 4 bases and J 6 bases, with 10 bases left between them. Germline assignment: CDR1 SEHNR and CDR2 FQNEAQ (reference sequence). The CDR3 DNA reads TGTGCCAGCAGCTCCCTAGCACCCGAGCAGTACTTC. Translating gives CASSSLAPEQYF.

The CDR3 reads CASSQSQGAWGAEAFF. The CDR3 coding sequence is TGCGCCAGCAGCCAGAGTCAGGGCGCTTGGGGGGCTGAAGCTTTCTTT. V and J are TRBV4-1 and TRBJ1-1, with D perhaps TRBD1 (5 bases). The germline gives CDR1 MGHRA, CDR2 YSYEKL. Deletions cut 3 bases from V and 6 bases from J, with 20 bases between. The CDR3 loop spans 16 amino acids.

J is TRBJ2-3 and V is TRBV7-9, with TRBD2 matching over 9 bases. Per germline, CDR1 SEHNR and CDR2 FQNEAQ (reference sequence). With V trimmed by 1 base and J by 0 bases, 5 bases remained unmatched. The length of the CDR3 is 17 residues. The CDR3 sequence: CASSLGLADSSTDTQYF. In DNA, the CDR3 is TGTGCCAGCAGCTTAGGACTAGCGGACAGTAGCACAGATACGCAGTATTTT.

This chain links TRBV20-1 with TRBJ1-1; possible D gene TRBD1, 5 bases. This CDR3 contains 17 residues. The V end was cut by 0 bases, the J end by 5 bases, with 22 bases between. Per germline, CDR1 DFQATT and CDR2 SNEGSKA (reference sequence). The CDR3 reads CSARDMGGEFLRTEAFF. For the CDR3, the DNA is TGCAGTGCTAGAGATATGGGGGGAGAGTTCCTACGGACTGAAGCTTTCTTT.

V is TRBV12-5 and J is TRBJ2-7; 7 nucleotides agree with TRBD1. Per germline, CDR1 LGHNT and CDR2 FRNRAP. Trimming cost V 7 bases and J 7 bases; bases outside gene matches: 13. This CDR3 region has 14 residues. The CDR3 protein is CASEGGRTLGEQYF. In DNA form, the CDR3 reads TGTGCTAGTGAAGGGGGCAGGACCCTAGGGGAGCAGTACTTC.

This clonotype occurred a few times. One end of the junction varies from germline; a read error may be responsible. J is TRBJ2-7 and V is TRBV7-6; D is possibly TRBD1 (6 bases). CDR1 is SGHVS and CDR2 is FNYEAQ in the germline V gene. There are 14 residues in the CDR3. For the CDR3, the DNA is TGTGCTAGCAGCTTAAACAGGGATTCTCACGAGCAGTACTTC. It yields the protein CASSLNRDSHEQYF. Full variable domain (outside the CDR3, taken from reference TRBV7-6 and TRBJ2-7): GAGVSQSPRYKVTKRGQDVALRCDPISGHVSLYWYRQALGQGPEFLTYFNYEAQQDKSGLPNDRFSAERPEGSISTLTIQRTEQRDSAMYRCASSLNRDSHEQYFGPGTRLTVT.

The CDR3 DNA sequence: TGTGCCAGCAGCTTGGTCCTCTTACTTGGCGACTATGGCTACACCTTC. Translation gives CASSLVLLLGDYGYTF. The chain combines TRBV5-6 with TRBJ1-2, with no clear D. Looked up from germline, CDR1 is SGHDT and CDR2 is YYEEEE. The CDR3 extends over 16 amino acids. V was shortened by 0 bases and J by 3 bases, with 15 bases between the two germline ends.

This clonotype has ten or more counts. The chain joins TRBV7-9 to TRBJ2-7; no reliable D call. Germline CDR1 SEHNR, CDR2 FQNEAQ (reference sequence). Trimming cost V 1 base and J 4 bases, with 11 bases left between them. The CDR3 consists of 14 residues. CDR3 sequence (DNA): TGTGCCAGCAGCTTAGTGGTGTCGAAGTACGAGCAGTACTTC. Amino acid sequence: CASSLVVSKYEQYF.

The CDR3 DNA reads as TGCGCCAGCAGCACCGGGACAGAAAATCCCAATGAGCAGTTCTTC. Its protein product is CASSTGTENPNEQFF. The rearrangement uses TRBV5-1 and TRBJ2-1; TRBD1 matches 7 bases. Losses at the gene ends were 4 bases for V and 6 bases for J; bases not matched to a gene: 10. Per the germline V gene, CDR1 is SGHRS and CDR2 is YFSETQ. This CDR3 spans 15 amino acids.

The chain combines TRBV6-1 with TRBJ1-1; D might be TRBD1 (6 bases). Germline V lookup: CDR1 MNHNS, CDR2 SASEGT. Trimming removed 2 bases at V and 9 bases at J, with 10 bases between. The CDR3 contains 12 residues. The chain's CDR3 is CASSEIGGKAFF. For the CDR3, the DNA is TGTGCCAGCAGTGAAATCGGGGGCAAAGCTTTCTTT.

This rearrangement joins TRBV2 to TRBJ1-3; maybe TRBD1 (6 bases). Between the trimmed V and J ends, which lost 7 bases and 4 bases, there was a span of 20 bases. This CDR3 has 16 residues. Germline V lookup: CDR1 SNHLY, CDR2 FYNNEI. The CDR3 DNA sequence: TGTGCCAGCATCGGACCCCGGACAGACCTGGGAAACACCATATATTTT. Its protein product is CASIGPRTDLGNTIYF.

Here the CDR3 reads CASSPAGALYEQYF. In DNA form, the CDR3 reads TGTGCCAGTAGCCCAGCGGGGGCCTTATACGAGCAGTACTTC. The rearrangement uses TRBV19 and TRBJ2-7; 8 bases map to TRBD2. The CDR3 is made up of 14 amino acids. The junction had 8 bases not matched to a gene; V was cut back by 6 bases and J by 4 bases. Per germline, CDR1 LNHDA and CDR2 SQIVND (reference sequence).